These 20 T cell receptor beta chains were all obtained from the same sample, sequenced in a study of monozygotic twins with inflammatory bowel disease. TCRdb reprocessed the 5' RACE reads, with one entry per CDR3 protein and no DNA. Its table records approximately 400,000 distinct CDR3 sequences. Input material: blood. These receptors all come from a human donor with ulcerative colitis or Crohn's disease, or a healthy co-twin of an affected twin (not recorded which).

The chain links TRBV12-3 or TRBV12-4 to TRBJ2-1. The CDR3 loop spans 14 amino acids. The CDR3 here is CASSSPHGYNEQFF.

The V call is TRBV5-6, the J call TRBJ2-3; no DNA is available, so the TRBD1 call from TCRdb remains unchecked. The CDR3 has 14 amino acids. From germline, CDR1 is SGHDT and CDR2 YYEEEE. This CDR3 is CASSFPREWDTQYF.

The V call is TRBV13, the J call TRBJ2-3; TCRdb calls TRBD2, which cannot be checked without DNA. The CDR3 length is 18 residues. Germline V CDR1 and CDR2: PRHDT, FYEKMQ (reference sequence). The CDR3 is CASSRFGTSGRSTDTQYF. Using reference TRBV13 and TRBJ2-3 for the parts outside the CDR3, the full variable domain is AAGVIQSPRHLIKEKRETATLKCYPIPRHDTVYWYQQGPGQDPQFLISFYEKMQSDKGSIPDRFSAQQFSDYHSELNMSSLELGDSALYFCASSRFGTSGRSTDTQYFGPGTRLTVL.

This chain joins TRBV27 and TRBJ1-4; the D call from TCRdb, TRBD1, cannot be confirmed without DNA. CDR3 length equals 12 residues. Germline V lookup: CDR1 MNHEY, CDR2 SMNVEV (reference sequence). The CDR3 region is CASSPPGGKLFF.

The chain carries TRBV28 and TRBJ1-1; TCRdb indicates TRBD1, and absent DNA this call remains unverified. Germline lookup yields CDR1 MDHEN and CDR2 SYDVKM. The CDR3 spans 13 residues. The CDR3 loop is CASRSTGNTEAFF.

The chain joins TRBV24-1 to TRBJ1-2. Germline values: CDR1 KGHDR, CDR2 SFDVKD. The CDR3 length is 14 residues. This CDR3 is CATSDDWTDYGYTF.

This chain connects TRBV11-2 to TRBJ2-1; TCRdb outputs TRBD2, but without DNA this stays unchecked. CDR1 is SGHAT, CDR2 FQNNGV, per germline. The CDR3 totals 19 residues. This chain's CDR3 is CASSRAGREGPKHRNEQFF.

CDR3 residues: CASQYRPGFFLRSSGANVLTF. The chain recombines TRBV19 with TRBJ2-6; the D call from TCRdb, TRBD1, cannot be confirmed without DNA. Germline V gene data show CDR1 as LNHDA and CDR2 as SQIVND (reference sequence). The CDR3 loop spans 21 amino acids. Drawing the rest from reference TRBV19 and TRBJ2-6, the complete variable domain is DGGITQSPKYLFRKEGQNVTLSCEQNLNHDAMYWYRQDPGQGLRLIYYSQIVNDFQKGDIAEGYSVSREKKESFPLTVTSAQKNPTAFYLCASQYRPGFFLRSSGANVLTFGAGSRLTVL.

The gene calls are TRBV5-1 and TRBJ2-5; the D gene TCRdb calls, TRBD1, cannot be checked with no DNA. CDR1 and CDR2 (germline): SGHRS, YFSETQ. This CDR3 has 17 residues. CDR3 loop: CASCAGTGFRAQETQYF.

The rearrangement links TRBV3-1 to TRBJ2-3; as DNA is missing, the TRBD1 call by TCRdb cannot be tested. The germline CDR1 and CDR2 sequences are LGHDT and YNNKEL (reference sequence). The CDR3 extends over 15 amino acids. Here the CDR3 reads CASSPLGQGEDTQYF.

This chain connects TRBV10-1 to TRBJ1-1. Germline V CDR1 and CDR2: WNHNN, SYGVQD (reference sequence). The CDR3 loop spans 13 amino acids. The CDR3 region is CASSEHPNTEAFF.

The CDR3 sequence is CTSRDSLNTGELFF. The chain links TRBV5-1 to TRBJ2-2; no DNA is available, so the TRBD2 call from TCRdb remains unchecked. The CDR3 is made up of 14 amino acids. CDR1 SGHRS and CDR2 YFSETQ come from the germline V gene.

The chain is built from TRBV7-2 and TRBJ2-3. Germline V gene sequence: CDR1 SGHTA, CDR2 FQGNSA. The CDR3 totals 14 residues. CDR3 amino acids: CASSLVPTTDTQYF.

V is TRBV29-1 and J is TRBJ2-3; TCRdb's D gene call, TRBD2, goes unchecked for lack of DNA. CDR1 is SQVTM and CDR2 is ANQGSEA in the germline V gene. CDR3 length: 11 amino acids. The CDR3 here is CSVGLTDTQYF.

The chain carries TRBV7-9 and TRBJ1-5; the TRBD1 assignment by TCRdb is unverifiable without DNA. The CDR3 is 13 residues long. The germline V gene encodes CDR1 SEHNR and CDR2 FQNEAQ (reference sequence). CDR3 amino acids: CASSSTGRQPQHF.

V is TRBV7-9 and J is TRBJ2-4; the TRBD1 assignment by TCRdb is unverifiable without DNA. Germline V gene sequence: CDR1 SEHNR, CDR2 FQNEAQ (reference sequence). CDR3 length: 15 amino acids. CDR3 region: CASSSQGVAKNIQYF.

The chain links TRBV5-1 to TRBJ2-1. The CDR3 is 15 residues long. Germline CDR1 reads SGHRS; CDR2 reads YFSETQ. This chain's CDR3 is CASSLDRRTYNEQFF.

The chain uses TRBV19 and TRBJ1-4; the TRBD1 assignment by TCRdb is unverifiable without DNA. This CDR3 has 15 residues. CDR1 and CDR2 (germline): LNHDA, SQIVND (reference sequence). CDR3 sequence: CDSSPTTGTNEKLFF.

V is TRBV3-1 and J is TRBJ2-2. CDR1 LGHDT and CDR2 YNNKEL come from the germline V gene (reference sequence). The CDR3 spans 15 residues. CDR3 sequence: CASSQGVGITGELFF.

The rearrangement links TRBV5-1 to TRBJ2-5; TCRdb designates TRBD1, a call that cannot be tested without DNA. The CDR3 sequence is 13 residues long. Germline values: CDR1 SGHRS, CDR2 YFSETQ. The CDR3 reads CASSLRGQETQYF.